This T cell receptor beta chain was found in a study of blood T cell repertoires in COVID-19. Germline V lookup: CDR1 SGHRS, CDR2 YFSETQ. With 3 bases removed from V and 6 bases from J, the gap between germline ends came to 9 bases. The CDR3 is 13 amino acids. Sequencing was performed with immunoSEQ multiplex PCR; in TCRdb, only in-frame clones are kept and a portion is missing. The repertoire holds some 300,000 clones, with approximately 90% as singletons. Sequenced sample: PBMCs or T cells enriched from blood (not recorded which). The TCR comes from a man aged 25 to 40 who had recovered from COVID-19. This chain links TRBV5-1 with TRBJ2-2; D possibly corresponds to TRBD1 (6 bases). The CDR3 DNA reads TGCGCCAGCAGCTGGGGGACACCCGGGGAGCTGTTTTTT. It specifies CASSWGTPGELFF.